The 5 T cell receptor beta chains presented below share a single source sample, sequenced in a study of cytomegalovirus exposure and HLA in healthy donors. PCR employed 60 Vbeta and 13 Jbeta primers. Assay: immunoSEQ multiplex PCR; the TCRdb copy retains only in-frame clones and omits some. The sample lists 35,000 to 50,000 clones, 40% to 60% seen once, with about 12% in the top ten. The sequenced material came from PBMCs. The receptors come from a human donor in good health.

Only a few counts were recorded for this clone. V and J are TRBV19 and TRBJ1-5; D may be TRBD1 (6 bases). The CDR3 spans 16 residues. V gave up 1 base and J gave up 11 bases, with 21 bases separating them. Germline CDR1 reads LNHDA; CDR2 reads SQIVND (reference sequence). The CDR3 DNA is TGTGCCAGTAGTATAGCGGGTATGGGGGGGCAAAGAGCCCAGCATTTT. Translating gives CASSIAGMGGQRAQHF. The whole variable domain, remainder taken from reference TRBV19 and TRBJ1-5, is DGGITQSPKYLFRKEGQNVTLSCEQNLNHDAMYWYRQDPGQGLRLIYYSQIVNDFQKGDIAEGYSVSREKKESFPLTVTSAQKNPTAFYLCASSIAGMGGQRAQHFGDGTRLSIL.

The chain links TRBV28 to TRBJ2-3; D ambiguous. This CDR3 contains 14 residues. In germline, CDR1 is MDHEN, CDR2 SYDVKM. Trimming shortened V by 3 bases and J by 2 bases, and 9 bases separated the two germline ends. The DNA for the CDR3 is TGTGCCAGCAGTTTGGGCACGGACACAGATACGCAGTATTTT. Translated: CASSLGTDTDTQYF.

The V gene is TRBV5-4, the J gene TRBJ2-3, with 13 positions matching TRBD2. The V and J ends lost 4 bases and 8 bases, in that order; junction bases with no gene match: 10. Germline V gene data show CDR1 as SGHNT and CDR2 as YYREEE (reference sequence). The CDR3 runs 16 residues. CDR3 residues: CASSGHTSGGAGTQYF. The DNA for the CDR3 is TGTGCCAGCAGCGGACACACTAGCGGGGGGGCGGGTACGCAGTATTTT.

The rearrangement links TRBV5-5 to TRBJ1-6; 12 positions match TRBD1. Germline assignment: CDR1 SGHKS and CDR2 YYEKEE (reference sequence). With 4 bases clipped from V and 10 bases from J, the junction kept 9 bases outside the gene matches. The CDR3 sequence is 16 residues long. The CDR3 sequence is CASSEVGQGAQSPLHF. The CDR3 nucleotides are TGTGCCAGCAGCGAAGTGGGACAGGGGGCGCAGTCACCCCTCCACTTT.

The chain uses TRBV18 and TRBJ1-6; the match to TRBD1 covers 9 bases. The CDR3 totals 18 residues. V lost 1 base to trimming and J lost 7 bases; unmatched junction nucleotides: 11. In germline, CDR1 is KGHSH, CDR2 LQKENI. The CDR3 DNA follows: TGTGCCAGCTCACCACGCGTCAAACAGGGGGCTGGGAATTCACCCCTCCACTTT. Protein product: CASSPRVKQGAGNSPLHF.